This TCR beta chain was observed in a study of neurological immune-mediated disorders. MiXCR, run by TCRdb on the 5' RACE reads, gives a single entry per CDR3 protein. The sample contains 70,000 to 90,000 distinct CDR3 sequences, about 5% of which appear only once. V was cut by 8 bases and J by 3 bases, with 15 bases left in between. Germline V CDR1 and CDR2: MNHEY, SVGEGT. There are 14 residues in the CDR3. This clonotype appeared many times. The source is a woman aged 25-40 years with multiple sclerosis. This sequence joins TRBV6-2 or TRBV6-3 and TRBJ2-3, with a weak D call TRBD1 (5 bases). Sequencing was performed on PBMCs. The CDR3 region has the DNA TGTGCCAGCGGCCGACAGCTGGGAACAGATACGCAGTATTTT. It codes for CASGRQLGTDTQYF.